This T cell receptor (beta chain) was profiled in a study of cytomegalovirus exposure and HLA in healthy donors. This clone has more than one count but fewer than ten. The target antigen is unknown. PCR involved 60 Vbeta and 13 Jbeta primers. Sequencing was performed with immunoSEQ multiplex PCR; in TCRdb, only in-frame clones are kept and a portion is missing. The data hold more than 80,000 clones, with less than 80% observed a single time. In germline, CDR1 is MNHNY, CDR2 SVGAGI (reference sequence). Deletions cut 7 bases from V and 0 bases from J, with 9 bases between. The CDR3 length is 13 residues. Study conclusions and caveats: Specificity of a few CMV-associated chains for CMV antigens was verified in vitro. Because they were indistinguishable, some V segments, including TRBV6-2 and TRBV6-3, were excluded. TCR beta sequences reportedly predicted the HLA-A and HLA-B alleles of most subjects accurately. Segments of the TCR beta V type were, in most cases, productive about 90% or about 30% of the time in an earlier analysis.

This TCR came from a woman aged 40 to 50 in good health and CMV-seropositive. The chain couples TRBV6-6 to TRBJ1-1, with D unclear. The sequencing sample was made of PBMCs. CDR3 loop: CASTQRVNTEAFF. CDR3 nucleotides: TGTGCCAGCACACAGAGGGTGAACACTGAAGCTTTCTTT.